This TCR beta chain appears in the sequencing data of a study of beta chain features in type 1 diabetes. Study-wide context: Regarding age, gender and cell yields, patients proved similar to healthy donors. Findings and caveats of the study: TCRB CDR3s were moderately but significantly shorter in Type 1 diabetes patients in all four CD4+ subsets.

As to this clone: Its antigen remains unknown.

CDR3 length: 13 amino acids. Germline CDR1 reads SQVTM; CDR2 reads ANQGSEA. V lost 5 bases and J lost 3; bases outside the gene matches: 6. Expressed TCRB transcripts were sequenced after all isolated RNA was converted to cDNA. Data came from immunoSEQ multiplex PCR; TCRdb stores just in-frame clones and leaves some out. The repertoire holds under 200,000 clones, with 10% as singletons. The source material was central memory CD4+ T cells from blood. V and J are TRBV29-1 and TRBJ2-7; 8 nucleotides agree with TRBD1. This clonotype was obtained from a young man with type 1 diabetes. As DNA, the CDR3 is TGCAGCGTTTCCGGACAGGGCGGCTACGAGCAGTACTTC. This sequence encodes CSVSGQGGYEQYF.